This is a list of T cell receptor beta chains from one sample in a study of technical replicates of blood from a few donors. Sequencing was performed with immunoSEQ multiplex PCR; in TCRdb, only in-frame clones are kept and a portion is missing. In the table there are about 82,000 clones, 94% of which are singletons. Sequenced input: T cells isolated from PBMCs. The receptors stem from a human donor in good health. Each CDR3 is given with its conserved first and last residue. The order of the fields is clone size, D gene, J gene, V gene, CDR3 DNA, CDR3 protein. D genes are given only for firm matches. Clone size is given for some rows only: seen once, a few or many times, or a class if the clone is expanded.

size: -; D: TRBD1; J: TRBJ2-7; V: TRBV10-3; DNA: TGTGCCATTACCAGGACAGGATCGAACGAGCAGTACTTC; CDR3: CAITRTGSNEQYF
size: -; D: TRBD1; J: TRBJ2-2; V: TRBV7-9; DNA: TGTGCCAGCAGCTGGACAGGGGAACAAACCGGGGAGCTGTTTTTT; CDR3: CASSWTGEQTGELFF
size: -; D: TRBD1; J: TRBJ1-3; V: TRBV6-1; DNA: TGTGCCAGCAGTGTGGACAGGGGGGGAAACACCATATATTTT; CDR3: CASSVDRGGNTIYF
size: -; D: -; J: TRBJ1-5; V: TRBV6-1; DNA: TGTGCCAGCTGGGCGGGGCAGGGAGCTCAGCCCCAGCATTTT; CDR3: CASWAGQGAQPQHF
size: -; D: TRBD2; J: TRBJ2-6; V: TRBV7-9; DNA: TGTGCCAGCAGCACTAGTGCGGGGGTAGGGTCTGGGGCCAACGTCCTGACTTTC; CDR3: CASSTSAGVGSGANVLTF
size: -; D: TRBD1; J: TRBJ2-7; V: TRBV4-3; DNA: TGCGCCAGCAGCCAAGAGACAGGGTTGGACGAGCAGTACTTC; CDR3: CASSQETGLDEQYF
size: -; D: TRBD2; J: TRBJ2-2; V: TRBV5-1; DNA: TGCGCCAGCAGAGGGAGCGGGAGCACCGGGGAGCTGTTTTTT; CDR3: CASRGSGSTGELFF
size: -; D: -; J: TRBJ2-1; V: TRBV6-6; DNA: TGTGCCAGCTACGGAGGGACCTACAATGAGCAGTTCTTC; CDR3: CASYGGTYNEQFF
size: -; D: -; J: TRBJ2-5; V: TRBV7-7; DNA: TGTGCTAGCAGCCGCCGAGCGAGAGAGACCCAGTACTTC; CDR3: CASSRRARETQYF
size: -; D: TRBD1; J: TRBJ1-2; V: TRBV19; DNA: TGTGCCAGCACCAGACAGGGACACATCTATGGCTACACCTTC; CDR3: CASTRQGHIYGYTF
size: -; D: -; J: TRBJ1-1; V: TRBV20-1; DNA: TGCAGTGCTGGGGGCAGGGCTGAAGCTTTCTTT; CDR3: CSAGGRAEAFF
size: -; D: TRBD2; J: TRBJ2-7; V: TRBV29-1; DNA: TGCAGCGTGATAGGACTAGCGGCATCCTACGAGCAGTACTTC; CDR3: CSVIGLAASYEQYF
size: -; D: TRBD1; J: TRBJ2-1; V: TRBV2; DNA: TGTGTCACGACCCTAAGCACGACAGGGGCAAATGAGCAGTTCTTC; CDR3: CVTTLSTTGANEQFF
size: -; D: -; J: TRBJ2-7; V: TRBV12-2; DNA: TGTGCAAGTCGCTTAGCACCGGGACAGGAAACCTACGAGCAGTACTTC; CDR3: CASRLAPGQETYEQYF
size: -; D: TRBD2; J: TRBJ2-1; V: TRBV4-2; DNA: TGTGCCAGCAGCCAGGGACTAGCGGGACCAGGTGAGCAGTTCTTC; CDR3: CASSQGLAGPGEQFF
size: once; D: TRBD1; J: TRBJ2-2; V: TRBV30; DNA: TGTGCCTGGAGTATGGGACAGGGGCGCGAGGAGCTGTTTTTT; CDR3: CAWSMGQGREELFF
size: -; D: TRBD1; J: TRBJ2-3; V: TRBV6-6; DNA: TGTGCCAGCAGCTACGGACAGGGATGGGTGTCAGATACGCAGTATTTT; CDR3: CASSYGQGWVSDTQYF
size: -; D: -; J: TRBJ1-1; V: TRBV10-3; DNA: TGTGCCATCAGTGAGAGCGGGACCCCTGAAGCTTTCTTT; CDR3: CAISESGTPEAFF
size: -; D: TRBD1; J: TRBJ1-1; V: TRBV6-5; DNA: TGTGCCAGCAGCCGGTTACAGGGGACTGAAGCTTTCTTT; CDR3: CASSRLQGTEAFF
size: -; D: -; J: TRBJ2-3; V: TRBV9; DNA: TGTGCCAGCAGCCCCAGGGGTCCAGATACGCAGTATTTT; CDR3: CASSPRGPDTQYF
size: -; D: TRBD2; J: TRBJ2-5; V: TRBV5-6; DNA: TGTGCCAGCAGAATCAGGACTAGCGGGAGAGCTTCGGAGACCCAGTACTTC; CDR3: CASRIRTSGRASETQYF
size: -; D: -; J: TRBJ2-5; V: TRBV5-4; DNA: TGTGCCAGCGCTGGCTCCGAGGGGACCCAGTACTTC; CDR3: CASAGSEGTQYF
size: -; D: -; J: TRBJ2-2; V: TRBV9; DNA: TGTGCCAGCAGCGTAGCTTTGGGGGGGCTGGACACCGGGGAGCTGTTTTTT; CDR3: CASSVALGGLDTGELFF
size: -; D: TRBD2; J: TRBJ2-7; V: TRBV30; DNA: TGTGCCTGGAGGGGGGGGTACGAGCAGTACTTC; CDR3: CAWRGGYEQYF
size: -; D: TRBD1; J: TRBJ2-7; V: TRBV6-5; DNA: TGTGCCAGCAGTTCGGGACAGCTCTACGAGCAGTACTTC; CDR3: CASSSGQLYEQYF
size: -; D: -; J: TRBJ2-2; V: TRBV7-2; DNA: TGTGCCAGCAGCAGCGGCACCGGGGAGCTGTTTTTT; CDR3: CASSSGTGELFF
size: -; D: -; J: TRBJ1-5; V: TRBV19; DNA: TGTGCCAGTAATCGTCAGCCCCAGCATTTT; CDR3: CASNRQPQHF
size: -; D: -; J: TRBJ2-4; V: TRBV30; DNA: TGTGCCTGGAACCCCGAGGCGGCAGGGAACATTCAGTACTTC; CDR3: CAWNPEAAGNIQYF
size: -; D: -; J: TRBJ2-1; V: TRBV15; DNA: TGTGCCACCAGCAGAGATCTTGGCGGTTTTACAACCTACAATGAGCAGTTCTTC; CDR3: CATSRDLGGFTTYNEQFF
size: -; D: TRBD1; J: TRBJ1-3; V: TRBV13; DNA: TGTGCCAGCAGCTTCCGTGGACAGGTCTCTGGAAACACCATATATTTT; CDR3: CASSFRGQVSGNTIYF
size: -; D: TRBD1; J: TRBJ1-4; V: TRBV19; DNA: TGTGCCAGTATCCCTCGTCTTGGACAGGGGGAAAAACTGTTTTTT; CDR3: CASIPRLGQGEKLFF
size: -; D: -; J: TRBJ2-7; V: TRBV6-5; DNA: TGTGCCAGCAGTCGCCCCCTAGGTTACGAGCAGTACTTC; CDR3: CASSRPLGYEQYF
size: once; D: TRBD1; J: TRBJ2-3; V: TRBV5-4; DNA: TGTGCCAGCAGCCGCAGACAGGGCAAGGATACGCAGTATTTT; CDR3: CASSRRQGKDTQYF
size: few; D: -; J: TRBJ1-2; V: TRBV5-1; DNA: TGCGCCAGCAGCCTGGACAGAGACTATGGCTACACCTTC; CDR3: CASSLDRDYGYTF
size: -; D: TRBD1; J: TRBJ2-1; V: TRBV29-1; DNA: TGCAGCGTCGCTAGGGACAGGGGGAATGAGCAGTTCTTC; CDR3: CSVARDRGNEQFF
size: -; D: -; J: TRBJ2-5; V: TRBV7-9; DNA: TGTGCCAGCAGCTTACAGGCGGAGACCCAGTACTTC; CDR3: CASSLQAETQYF
size: -; D: -; J: TRBJ2-1; V: TRBV12-5; DNA: TGTGCTAGTGGTTTGGTACAATCTGGGGGGAATGAGCAGTTCTTC; CDR3: CASGLVQSGGNEQFF
size: -; D: TRBD2; J: TRBJ2-1; V: TRBV2; DNA: TGTGCCAGCCTTAGCGGGAGTTCCTACAATGAGCAGTTCTTC; CDR3: CASLSGSSYNEQFF